These T cell receptor beta chains were read from a single sample in a study of Graves' ophthalmopathy and Graves' hyperthyroidism. TCRdb re-derived calls from the multiplex PCR reads in MiXCR, one entry per CDR3 protein. The sample lists about 500,000 distinct CDR3 sequences, approximately 37% occurring once. Sequences were obtained from peripheral blood or thyroid tissue (not recorded which). These receptors were taken from an adult man with Graves' hyperthyroidism. CDR3s include the opening cysteine and the closing phenylalanine or tryptophan. The order of the fields is J gene, clone size, V gene, CDR3 length, D gene, CDR3 DNA, CDR3 protein. The D gene is left open where the match is weak. For some rows the clone size is stated as once, few or many, or as a class when expanded; others skip it.

>TRBJ2-1|few|TRBV25-1|13|TRBD1
TGTGCCAGCAGTGACATGCGAGGGGGCCCCGGGTTCTTC
CASSDMRGGPGFF
>TRBJ2-7|once|TRBV7-9|16|TRBD2
TGTGCCAGCAGCTCCCGACTAGCGGGGGCCACCTACGAGCAGTACTTC
CASSSRLAGATYEQYF
>TRBJ2-3|NA|TRBV20-1|13|NA
TGCAGTGCTAGGGGGGTTCCCACAGATACGCAGTATTTT
CSARGVPTDTQYF
>TRBJ1-1|many|TRBV7-3|16|NA
TGTGCCAGCAGCTTAACGGCGTTCCGGGGGGGCACTGAAGCTTTCTTT
CASSLTAFRGGTEAFF
>TRBJ2-5|NA|TRBV27|12|NA
TGTGCCAGCAGTTTACCAGGGAGCACCCAGTACTTC
CASSLPGSTQYF
>TRBJ2-7|many|TRBV2|15|TRBD2
TGTGCCAGCAGTGAACTAGCGGGAGTCTCCTACGAGCAGTACTTC
CASSELAGVSYEQYF
>TRBJ1-2|NA|TRBV29-1|13|TRBD1
TGCAGCGTTACCGCGGGACAGGGATATGGCTACACCTTC
CSVTAGQGYGYTF
>TRBJ2-1|NA|TRBV20-1|14|TRBD2
TGCAGTGGGACTAGCGGGAGGGGTTACAATGAGCAGTTCTTC
CSGTSGRGYNEQFF
>TRBJ2-2|NA|TRBV12-3/TRBV12-4|13|NA
TGTGCCAGCAGTCTTATCAACACCGGGGAGCTGTTTTTT
CASSLINTGELFF
>TRBJ1-3|many|TRBV29-1|16|TRBD1
TGCAGCGTTGTATTGGCAGGGGGCTTGTCTGGAAACACCATATATTTT
CSVVLAGGLSGNTIYF
>TRBJ1-2|NA|TRBV7-3|15|TRBD1
TGTGCCAGCAGCTTGTTGTACGAGGGGGCGGTTGGCTACACCTTC
CASSLLYEGAVGYTF
>TRBJ2-3|NA|TRBV7-9|17|NA
TGTGCCAGCAGCTTAGTGACAGAAGCGAACACCGGGGATACGCAGTATTTT
CASSLVTEANTGDTQYF
>TRBJ1-1|many|TRBV12-3/TRBV12-4|14|NA
TGTGCCAGCCGGGACACAAGGGTGAGCACTGAAGCTTTCTTT
CASRDTRVSTEAFF
>TRBJ1-1|many|TRBV29-1|12|NA
TGCAGCGTTGAACCAACAGAAACTGAAGCTTTCTTT
CSVEPTETEAFF
>TRBJ2-5|NA|TRBV7-9|18|NA
TGTGCCAGCAGCTTAATAGATCCCGGCGCAGGGTATCAAGAGACCCAGTACTTC
CASSLIDPGAGYQETQYF
>TRBJ2-5|NA|TRBV20-1|13|TRBD2
TGCAGTGCGGGACGGGGGGACGGGGAGACCCAGTACTTC
CSAGRGDGETQYF
>TRBJ1-5|many|TRBV5-1|14|TRBD1
TGCGCCAGCAGACCCGACAGGGGCAATCAGCCCCAGCATTTT
CASRPDRGNQPQHF
>TRBJ2-1|NA|TRBV7-9|13|NA
TGTGCCAGCAGCTATGGGGCCCAATCGAAGCAGTTCTTC
CASSYGAQSKQFF
>TRBJ2-7|many|TRBV20-1|15|TRBD1
TGCAGTGCATACAGAGGGGGCTTTAAGAACTACGAGCAGTACTTC
CSAYRGGFKNYEQYF
>TRBJ1-2|NA|TRBV20-1|13|NA
TGCAGTGCTAGAGATCCGGGAGGGGGGGGATACACCTTC
CSARDPGGGGYTF
>TRBJ2-5|few|TRBV14|15|TRBD2
TGTGCCAGCAGCCTTCTCGTCGGGGGGAAAGAGACCCAGTACTTC
CASSLLVGGKETQYF
>TRBJ1-1|once|TRBV2|13|NA
TGTGCCAGCCATACCCAGGGGAACACTGAAGCTTTCTTT
CASHTQGNTEAFF
>TRBJ2-2|many|TRBV5-8|15|TRBD1
TGTGCCAGCAGCTTGGACAGGGGGCAAAACGGGGAGCTGTTTTTT
CASSLDRGQNGELFF